Each of the 19 T cell receptor beta chains below was sequenced from the same sample in a study of blood T cell repertoires in COVID-19. Clones were sequenced by immunoSEQ multiplex PCR, and TCRdb holds only the in-frame ones, with some missing. The sample comprises 90,000 to 100,000 clones, approximately 84% of which are singletons, and approximately 11% rests with the top ten. Sequenced: peripheral blood. These receptors came from a woman of 80 years or more with acute or convalescent COVID-19.

The sample holds one count of this clone. The J gene is TRBJ2-3, the V gene TRBV7-9; 7 bases are shared with TRBD1. The germline gives CDR1 SEHNR, CDR2 FQNEAQ (reference sequence). The V and J ends lost 1 base and 2 bases, in that order; junction bases with no gene match: 3. This CDR3 contains 15 residues. CDR3 in DNA: TGTGCCAGCAGCTTAGGGGACAGTATCACAGATACGCAGTATTTT. This encodes CASSLGDSITDTQYF.

The chain has TRBV19 and TRBJ2-3, with D perhaps TRBD2 (7 bases). Germline V lookup: CDR1 LNHDA, CDR2 SQIVND (reference sequence). The CDR3 spans 15 residues. V was clipped by 4 bases and J by 5 bases, with 16 bases between them. CDR3 in DNA: TGTGCCAGTAGTACCAGGGGCGGGGGAGGAGATACGCAGTATTTT. Protein: CASSTRGGGGDTQYF. Using reference TRBV19 and TRBJ2-3 for the parts outside the CDR3, the full variable domain is DGGITQSPKYLFRKEGQNVTLSCEQNLNHDAMYWYRQDPGQGLRLIYYSQIVNDFQKGDIAEGYSVSREKKESFPLTVTSAQKNPTAFYLCASSTRGGGGDTQYFGPGTRLTVL.

The rearrangement uses TRBV6-2 or TRBV6-3 and TRBJ2-3; TRBD1 matches 8 bases. Germline CDR1 reads MNHEY; CDR2 reads SVGEGT. The CDR3 totals 16 residues. V dropped 4 bases and J dropped 7; count of bases not matched to a gene: 13. The CDR3 region is CASSSTTGAPGYTQYF. The CDR3 DNA follows: TGTGCCAGCAGTTCCACGACAGGGGCTCCGGGGTATACGCAGTATTTT.

The rearrangement links TRBV23-1 to TRBJ2-7; tentative D call: TRBD1 (5 bases). TRBV23-1 is an ORF for which the function is uncertain. The CDR3 covers 16 residues. V shed 2 bases and J shed 7 bases, with 21 bases lying between them. The CDR3: CASSQVRQPGVQEQYF. The CDR3 nucleotides read TGCGCCAGCAGTCAAGTTCGACAGCCAGGAGTCCAAGAGCAGTACTTC.

The J gene is TRBJ1-5, the V gene TRBV11-2; D gene uncertain. The germline gives CDR1 SGHAT, CDR2 FQNNGV. The V and J ends lost 4 bases and 3 bases respectively, with 13 bases between them. The CDR3 length is 15 residues. The CDR3 protein is CASSSDGRYNQPQHF. CDR3 DNA: TGTGCCAGCAGCTCAGACGGGAGATACAATCAGCCCCAGCATTTT.

This chain connects TRBV12-5 to TRBJ2-3; TRBD2 agrees at 8 bases. Germline V gene sequence: CDR1 LGHNT, CDR2 FRNRAP. This CDR3 is built from 18 residues. V was pared by 1 base and J by 5 bases, with 14 bases of the junction left unmatched. CDR3 sequence reads: CASGLGLTGRVAEDTQYF. The CDR3 DNA reads TGTGCTAGTGGTTTGGGACTCACCGGGAGGGTAGCGGAAGATACGCAGTATTTT.

This chain joins TRBV15 and TRBJ1-4; D is unclear. The CDR3 contains 15 residues. The V end was cut by 0 bases, the J end by 7 bases, with 12 bases between. Per the germline V gene, CDR1 is LNHNV and CDR2 is YYDKDF (reference sequence). CDR3 in DNA: TGTGCCACCAGCAGAGATGTGGGGAGTATTGAAAAACTGTTTTTT. Translation: CATSRDVGSIEKLFF.

The chain combines TRBV24-1 with TRBJ1-5; D ambiguous. Germline V CDR1 and CDR2: KGHDR, SFDVKD. Trimming took off 2 bases at V and 0 bases at J, with 4 bases between the two ends. The CDR3 totals 14 residues. CDR3 sequence: CATSDYYSNQPQHF. The DNA of the CDR3 is TGTGCCACCAGTGATTATTATAGCAATCAGCCCCAGCATTTT.

This clone has just a few counts. V usage is TRBV7-9 and J usage is TRBJ2-3; a possible D gene is TRBD1 (6 bases). Trimming removed 1 base from V and 13 bases from J, with 18 bases in between. The CDR3 has 14 amino acids. Per the germline V gene, CDR1 is SEHNR and CDR2 is FQNEAQ (reference sequence). CDR3 residues: CASSLESRQAGEYF. The DNA of the CDR3 is TGTGCCAGCAGCTTAGAGAGTAGACAGGCCGGGGAGTATTTT.

The CDR3 DNA follows: TGTGCCACCAGCAGAGATTCTCAGCGGGGGGGCAGTGAGCAGTTCTTC. Its protein is CATSRDSQRGGSEQFF. This chain uses TRBV15 with TRBJ2-1, with 10 nucleotides matching TRBD2. V lost 0 bases and J lost 9; bases outside the gene matches: 8. This CDR3 is built from 16 residues. Germline V gene data show CDR1 as LNHNV and CDR2 as YYDKDF (reference sequence).

V and J are TRBV4-3 and TRBJ2-3, with 8 nucleotides matching TRBD2. J was trimmed by 5 bases and V by 0 bases; bases with no gene match: 10. Germline V gene data show CDR1 as LGHNA and CDR2 as YSLEER. CDR3 length: 17 residues. This CDR3 is CASSQDGARGVGDTQYF. Here the CDR3 DNA reads TGCGCCAGCAGCCAAGATGGGGCGCGGGGGGTTGGAGATACGCAGTATTTT.

This chain links TRBV6-2 or TRBV6-3 with TRBJ1-5; a possible D gene is TRBD1 (5 bases). The V and J ends lost 6 bases and 0 bases respectively, with 15 bases between them. Germline V gene data show CDR1 as MNHEY and CDR2 as SVGEGT. The CDR3 length is 16 residues. CDR3 loop: CASSTDSHYSNQPQHF. CDR3 DNA sequence: TGTGCCAGCAGCACCGACAGTCACTATAGCAATCAGCCCCAGCATTTT.

The V and J genes are TRBV5-4 and TRBJ1-3; D is perhaps TRBD1 (5 bases). This CDR3 has 13 residues. The germline V gene has CDR1 SGHNT and CDR2 YYREEE (reference sequence). V lost 5 bases and J lost 5, with 11 bases in between. This CDR3 is CASSSGLRNTIYF. Here the CDR3 DNA reads TGTGCCAGCAGTTCGGGACTTCGAAACACCATATATTTT. The whole variable domain, remainder taken from reference TRBV5-4 and TRBJ1-3, is ETGVTQSPTHLIKTRGQQVTLRCSSQSGHNTVSWYQQALGQGPQFIFQYYREEENGRGNFPPRFSGLQFPNYSSELNVNALELDDSALYLCASSSGLRNTIYFGEGSWLTVV.

This clone has a single count. This chain links TRBV5-1 with TRBJ2-3; 12 nucleotides match TRBD2. V shed 4 bases and J 3 bases; nucleotides not matched to a gene: 6. The CDR3 has 16 residues. Germline V gives CDR1 SGHRS, CDR2 YFSETQ. Here the CDR3 DNA reads TGCGCCAGCAGCCCAGTAGGACTAGCGGGGACAGATACGCAGTATTTT. Encoded protein: CASSPVGLAGTDTQYF.

CDR3 bases: TGTGCCAATAGACAGGGTGGCGGGCCCCAGCATTTT. This sequence encodes CANRQGGGPQHF. The V gene is TRBV28, the J gene TRBJ1-5; 7 bases map to TRBD1. The CDR3 consists of 12 residues. J lost 9 bases, V lost 10 bases, and 9 bases had no gene match. Germline CDR1 is MDHEN and CDR2 is SYDVKM.

The chain couples TRBV5-1 to TRBJ1-6; D unresolved. The V gene's germline CDR1 is SGHRS and CDR2 YFSETQ. The V end was cut by 3 bases, the J end by 10 bases, with 17 bases between. This CDR3 has 15 residues. The CDR3 sequence: CASSSTGNPDSPLHF. CDR3 coding DNA: TGCGCCAGCAGCTCCACGGGGAATCCGGACTCACCCCTCCACTTT.

The chain joins TRBV11-2 to TRBJ2-5; 7 bases fit TRBD2. V lost 2 bases and J lost 4; bases outside the gene matches: 7. Germline V gene sequence: CDR1 SGHAT, CDR2 FQNNGV. The length of the CDR3 is 15 residues. As DNA, the CDR3 is TGTGCCAGCAGCTTAATGGGGGGGGTCACAGAGACCCAGTACTTC. Protein: CASSLMGGVTETQYF.

This clone was detected once. V usage is TRBV19 and J usage is TRBJ1-5, with D possibly being TRBD1 (5 bases). The V gene's germline CDR1 is LNHDA and CDR2 SQIVND (reference sequence). The CDR3 covers 14 residues. V lost 7 bases to trimming and J lost 3 bases, with 13 bases between them. The DNA for the CDR3 is TGTGCCAGTACCGCAGGGAAAGCCAATCAGCCCCAGCATTTT. Protein: CASTAGKANQPQHF.

J is TRBJ2-3 and V is TRBV29-1, with 9 bases identical to TRBD1. Trimming took 7 bases from V and 1 from J; bases not matched to a gene: 6. The CDR3 is made up of 14 amino acids. Germline-derived CDR1 and CDR2 are SQVTM and ANQGSEA. The CDR3 nucleotides are TGCAGCGCAGGACAGGGGTCAGGCACAGATACGCAGTATTTT. This codes for CSAGQGSGTDTQYF.